This TCR beta chain was observed in a study of regulatory T cells in long-lasting Graves disease. Time point here: newly diagnosed GD, antithyroid drugs for less than 3 months. RNA from PBMCs was the source of the TCR library. Germline assignment: CDR1 LNHNV and CDR2 YYDKDF (reference sequence). V lost 5 bases and J lost 6, with 11 bases in between. This CDR3 is 13 amino acids long. Construction of TCR beta libraries relied on iRepertoire HTBI primers and on Arm-PCR targeting CDR3 regions. In the original analysis: Analysis of the samples identified approximately 63 TRBV and 14 TRBJ segments. Using its own MiXCR run on the multiplex PCR reads, TCRdb lists one record per CDR3 protein. These V and J calls are TCRdb output, not the study's own analysis. Among 550,000 or so distinct CDR3 sequences listed, around 13% were seen once. The same specimen was also included in a second study, on T cells in Graves' hyperthyroidism and ophthalmopathy. From that paper: The TCR CDR3 was amplified in a first-round RT-PCR using the HTBI primer set.

This TCR was sampled from a woman aged 25 to 39 with Graves disease. The chain combines TRBV15 with TRBJ2-4; D uncertain. The source was peripheral blood mononuclear cells (PBMCs), collected at new diagnosis, from a patient treated with antithyroid drugs. The CDR3 DNA reads as TGTGCCACCAGCCCCCCGTTGGGAAACATTCAGTACTTC. Its translation: CATSPPLGNIQYF.